These 30 T cell receptor beta chains came from one sample sequenced in a study of T cells in Graves' hyperthyroidism and ophthalmopathy. The investigators amplified TCR beta CDR3 regions from RNA transcripts. Initially, a first-round RT-PCR of the TCR CDR3 employed the HTBI primer set. TCRdb called the multiplex PCR reads again in MiXCR, with one record for every CDR3 protein. The sample holds some 370,000 distinct CDR3 sequences; 11% to 15% are singletons and the top ten take approximately 29%. The sample consisted of blood. These TCRs come from a man over 45 with Graves' ophthalmopathy.

This clonotype was counted ten times or more. This chain joins TRBV7-8 and TRBJ2-7; D unclear. This CDR3 is 12 amino acids long. V lost 0 bases and J 4 bases, leaving 4 bases between the germline ends. The V gene's germline CDR1 is SGHVS and CDR2 FQNEAQ. CDR3 in amino acids: CASSLAWYEQYF. The CDR3 region has the DNA TGTGCCAGCAGCTTAGCGTGGTACGAGCAGTACTTC.

This clonotype came up a few times. V gene TRBV19 combines with J gene TRBJ2-1; 8 bases map to TRBD2. Germline-derived CDR1 and CDR2 are LNHDA and SQIVND (reference sequence). This CDR3 has 16 residues. Trimming took 0 bases from V and 6 from J; bases not matched to a gene: 7. The CDR3 sequence: CASSIEHGRATNEQFF. Here the CDR3 DNA reads TGTGCCAGTAGTATAGAGCACGGGAGGGCCACCAATGAGCAGTTCTTC.

The J gene is TRBJ1-1, the V gene TRBV29-1, with unresolved D. The germline V gene has CDR1 SQVTM and CDR2 ANQGSEA. V shed 4 bases and J shed 1 base, with 16 bases lying between them. This CDR3 spans 15 amino acids. The CDR3 sequence: CSVGSVLSGNTEAFF. The CDR3 bases are TGCAGCGTTGGGTCCGTCCTTAGTGGGAACACTGAAGCTTTCTTT.

This chain joins TRBV2 and TRBJ1-4; D gene unclear. The CDR3 runs 14 residues. The V and J ends lost 6 bases and 7 bases respectively, with 15 bases between them. Germline CDR1 reads SNHLY; CDR2 reads FYNNEI. For the CDR3, the DNA is TGTGCCAGCAGACTTCGGGGTTACCGTGAAAAACTGTTTTTT. Encoded protein: CASRLRGYREKLFF.

V usage is TRBV10-1 and J usage is TRBJ1-3, with D perhaps matching TRBD1 (6 bases). The CDR3 spans 13 residues. V gave up 6 bases and J gave up 0 bases, with 6 bases separating them. Germline V gene lookup returns CDR1 WNHNN and CDR2 SYGVQD (reference sequence). Written as DNA, the CDR3 is TGCGCCAGCAGGGGGGCCTCTGGAAACACCATATATTTT. This codes for CASRGASGNTIYF.

This clonotype was detected only a few times. This chain joins TRBV27 and TRBJ1-1; D is undetermined. CDR1 is MNHEY and CDR2 is SMNVEV in the germline V gene (reference sequence). The V and J ends lost 3 bases and 0 bases respectively, with 17 bases between them. The CDR3 covers 17 residues. The CDR3 protein is CASSFSREFGMNTEAFF. The DNA for the CDR3 is TGTGCCAGCAGTTTCAGCCGAGAGTTTGGGATGAACACTGAAGCTTTCTTT.

This chain connects TRBV12-3 or TRBV12-4 to TRBJ2-5; tentative D call: TRBD2 (6 bases). The V gene lost 1 base and the J gene lost 4 bases, with 13 bases spanning the gap. The CDR3 runs to 15 residues. For the CDR3, the DNA is TGTGCCAGCAGTTTAGAAGGCTCCGGGAGAGAGACCCAGTACTTC. Translated: CASSLEGSGRETQYF.

This clonotype was detected only a few times. The CDR3 DNA follows: TGTGCTAGTGCCCCGGGACTAGCGGGGACTAATGAGCAGTTCTTC. It is translated as CASAPGLAGTNEQFF. The chain couples TRBV12-5 to TRBJ2-1, with 13 nucleotides matching TRBD2. The trim removed 7 bases at V and 7 bases at J, leaving 7 bases unmatched. The CDR3 runs 15 residues. Germline V gene lookup returns CDR1 LGHNT and CDR2 FRNRAP.

As concerns this clonotype: Germline and junction disagree at one end, which may indicate a read error. The chain couples TRBV11-3 to TRBJ2-1; possible D gene TRBD2, 6 bases. Germline CDR1 and CDR2: SGHNT and YENEEA. The CDR3 loop spans 15 amino acids. The chain's CDR3 is CASSSLASSYNEQSF. DNA for the CDR3: TGTGCCAGCAGCTCCCTAGCGAGCTCCTACAATGAGCAGTCCTTC.

This clonotype occurred many times. This chain's CDR3 is CASSQVGGGSPLHF. As DNA, the CDR3 is TGTGCCAGCAGCCAAGTAGGTGGAGGGTCACCCCTCCACTTT. V is TRBV11-2 and J is TRBJ1-6; D unclear. V was pared by 5 bases and J by 10 bases, with 15 bases between. The CDR3 is 14 amino acids. Germline CDR1 and CDR2: SGHAT and FQNNGV.

Only a few counts were recorded for this clonotype. This sequence joins TRBV28 and TRBJ2-3; D not resolved. CDR1 MDHEN and CDR2 SYDVKM come from the germline V gene. There are 13 residues in the CDR3. Trimming cost V 4 bases and J 6 bases, with 11 bases left between them. CDR3 sequence: CASSSVQADTQYF. CDR3 in DNA: TGTGCCAGCAGTTCGGTCCAGGCGGATACGCAGTATTTT.

This clonotype was observed many times. The CDR3 region has the DNA TGTGCCAGCAGCTTATTTGGGGGAAATGAGCAGTTCTTC. As protein: CASSLFGGNEQFF. The chain combines TRBV5-4 with TRBJ2-1; D could derive from TRBD1 or TRBD2 (5 bases each). The germline V gene has CDR1 SGHNT and CDR2 YYREEE (reference sequence). V lost 2 bases and J 7 bases, leaving 10 bases between the germline ends. CDR3 length: 13 residues.

This clonotype was seen many times. V is TRBV14 and J is TRBJ2-1; D perhaps matches TRBD2 (5 bases). Germline values: CDR1 SGHDN, CDR2 FVKESK. V lost 4 bases to trimming and J lost 8 bases, with 9 bases between them. The CDR3 has 12 residues. This CDR3 reads CASSRGYHEQFF. The CDR3 DNA follows: TGTGCCAGCAGCCGAGGGTACCATGAGCAGTTCTTC. Complete variable domain (other parts from reference TRBV14 and TRBJ2-1): EAGVTQFPSHSVIEKGQTVTLRCDPISGHDNLYWYRRVMGKEIKFLLHFVKESKQDESGMPNNRFLAERTGGTYSTLKVQPAELEDSGVYFCASSRGYHEQFFGPGTRLTVL.

The gene calls are TRBV7-2 and TRBJ2-5; D is unresolved. The CDR3 contains 16 residues. The germline CDR1 and CDR2 sequences are SGHTA and FQGNSA. Trimming pared 5 bases from V and 0 bases from J, leaving 16 bases between. The CDR3 is CASSPELARYQETQYF. CDR3 coding DNA: TGTGCCAGCAGCCCCGAGCTTGCAAGGTACCAAGAGACCCAGTACTTC. Full variable domain (rest looked up from reference TRBV7-2 and TRBJ2-5): GAGVSQSPSNKVTEKGKDVELRCDPISGHTALYWYRQSLGQGLEFLIYFQGNSAPDKSGLPSDRFSAERTGGSVSTLTIQRTQQEDSAVYLCASSPELARYQETQYFGPGTRLLVL.

This clonotype was seen ten or more times. The chain recombines TRBV20-1 with TRBJ1-5, with D possibly TRBD1 on 5 matching bases. Trimming removed 6 bases at V and 5 bases at J, with 17 bases between. The CDR3 length is 14 residues. Germline lookup yields CDR1 DFQATT and CDR2 SNEGSKA (reference sequence). CDR3 amino acids: CSAKTGTRHQPQHF. The DNA for the CDR3 is TGCAGTGCCAAGACTGGGACGCGACATCAGCCCCAGCATTTT.

As for this clonotype: Since a much larger clone is just one base distant, this may be a read error. The gene calls are TRBV3-1 and TRBJ2-1; D possibly corresponds to TRBD2 (5 bases). V was cut by 5 bases and J by 10 bases, with 18 bases left in between. Germline loops: CDR1 LGHDT, CDR2 YNNKEL (reference sequence). The CDR3 is made up of 14 amino acids. The CDR3 sequence is CASSSGALGSEQFF. DNA for the CDR3: TGTGCCAGCAGCTCCGGAGCGCTGGGGAGCGAGCAGTTCTTC.

This clonotype has a handful of counts. The rearrangement joins TRBV10-2 to TRBJ2-3; 8 positions match TRBD2. CDR1 WSHSY and CDR2 SAAADI come from the germline V gene. Trimming cost V 10 bases and J 2 bases; bases outside gene matches: 8. The CDR3 runs to 14 residues. The CDR3 sequence: CATQRAGVTDTQYF. CDR3 nucleotide sequence: TGCGCCACCCAGCGAGCGGGGGTCACAGATACGCAGTATTTT.

This clonotype was seen ten or more times. The chain links TRBV11-1 to TRBJ2-1; D gene ambiguous. Germline CDR1 SGHAT, CDR2 FQDESV (reference sequence). Trimming took off 4 bases at V and 6 bases at J, with 13 bases between the two ends. The CDR3 has 14 residues. CDR3 nucleotide sequence: TGTGCCAGCAGCTCTTCCCCAGTGGGCAATGAGCAGTTCTTC. It is translated as CASSSSPVGNEQFF.

About this clonotype itself: Being one base from a much bigger clone, this may be a read error. The rearrangement joins TRBV24-1 to TRBJ2-7; no clear D. The CDR3 extends over 11 amino acids. Germline V gives CDR1 KGHDR, CDR2 SFDVKD. As DNA, the CDR3 is TGTGCCACAGGGAACTCCTACGAGCAGTGCTTC. Amino acid sequence: CATGNSYEQCF.

This clonotype has a count of ten or more. V usage is TRBV9 and J usage is TRBJ2-7; D perhaps matches TRBD1 (7 bases). The V end lost 4 bases, the J end lost 5 bases, and 13 bases lay between the germline ends. This CDR3 comprises 13 residues. Germline CDR1 and CDR2: SGDLS and YYNGEE. CDR3 protein: CASSPPGGHEQYF. The CDR3 DNA reads TGTGCCAGCAGCCCCCCAGGGGGGCACGAGCAGTACTTC.

This clonotype was counted ten times or more. This chain's CDR3 is CASSLRTGWDEKLFF. The CDR3 bases are TGTGCCAGCAGTCTACGGACAGGGTGGGATGAAAAACTGTTTTTT. This sequence joins TRBV28 and TRBJ1-4; 8 bases fit TRBD1. With 5 bases clipped from V and 6 bases from J, the junction kept 8 bases outside the gene matches. Germline CDR1 and CDR2: MDHEN and SYDVKM. This CDR3 has 15 amino acids.

This clonotype has at least ten counts. This chain connects TRBV7-6 to TRBJ2-7; 9 bases line up with TRBD1. The CDR3 contains 14 residues. Germline lookup yields CDR1 SGHVS and CDR2 FNYEAQ. V dropped 4 bases and J dropped 6; count of bases not matched to a gene: 7. CDR3 sequence reads: CASSSGQGFPEQYF. The CDR3 DNA is TGTGCCAGCAGCTCGGGACAGGGCTTTCCCGAGCAGTACTTC.

This clonotype was observed at least ten times. This chain joins TRBV30 and TRBJ2-7; no clear D gene. The V gene lost 7 bases and the J gene lost 6 bases, with 19 bases spanning the gap. The CDR3 runs 13 residues. Per the germline V gene, CDR1 is GTSNPN and CDR2 is SVGIG (reference sequence). The CDR3 DNA follows: TGTGCCTCCACACTGACGGGTGCTTCCGAGCAGTACTTC. As protein: CASTLTGASEQYF.

This clonotype was recorded a few times. The rearrangement joins TRBV6-6 to TRBJ2-1, with 8 nucleotides matching TRBD2. V gave up 0 bases and J gave up 4 bases; unmatched junction bases: 5. CDR1 and CDR2 (germline): MNHNY, SVGAGI (reference sequence). The CDR3 is made up of 16 amino acids. CDR3 protein: CASSYSTAGGYNEQFF. The CDR3 DNA is TGTGCCAGCAGTTACTCGACGGCGGGAGGTTACAATGAGCAGTTCTTC.

This clonotype was counted at least ten times. V gene TRBV7-9 combines with J gene TRBJ2-3; possible D gene TRBD1, 5 bases. CDR1 is SEHNR and CDR2 is FQNEAQ in the germline V gene (reference sequence). The CDR3 is made up of 17 amino acids. V lost 4 bases and J 3 bases, leaving 20 bases between the germline ends. CDR3 sequence reads: CASSWPWGRTRTDTQYF. The CDR3 DNA sequence: TGTGCCAGCAGCTGGCCCTGGGGCAGGACACGGACAGATACGCAGTATTTT.

This clonotype was recorded many times. The chain joins TRBV29-1 to TRBJ2-7; D ambiguous. The CDR3 is 13 residues long. The V gene lost 7 bases and the J gene lost 7 bases, with 20 bases spanning the gap. Per germline, CDR1 SQVTM and CDR2 ANQGSEA. In DNA form, the CDR3 reads TGCAGCGCAAAAACCGGCACGGTCACTGAGCAGTACTTC. As protein: CSAKTGTVTEQYF.

With regard to this clonotype: A read error may explain this, as a much larger clone is one base away. This rearrangement joins TRBV13 to TRBJ2-1; D not certain. This CDR3 region has 14 residues. Germline values: CDR1 PRHDT, CDR2 FYEKMQ (reference sequence). V was shortened by 11 bases and J by 0 bases, with 14 bases between the two germline ends. In nucleotides, the CDR3 is TGTGCCGGCACCTCAGCAGTCTCCTACAATGAGCAGTTCTTC. Its protein product is CAGTSAVSYNEQFF.

This clonotype was detected a few times. The chain joins TRBV20-1 to TRBJ1-6; 7 bases line up with TRBD1. Germline V CDR1 and CDR2: DFQATT, SNEGSKA (reference sequence). J lost 9 bases, V lost 6 bases, and 8 bases had no gene match. The CDR3 loop spans 13 amino acids. CDR3 DNA: TGCAGTGCCCCGACAGGGTCGGGTTCACCCCTCCACTTT. Encoded protein: CSAPTGSGSPLHF.

This clonotype was picked up many times. The chain combines TRBV20-1 with TRBJ2-3; unclear D gene. The V gene lost 3 bases and the J gene lost 2 bases, with 9 bases spanning the gap. CDR3 length: 13 residues. Germline V gene lookup returns CDR1 DFQATT and CDR2 SNEGSKA (reference sequence). The CDR3 sequence is CSASGENTDTQYF. The CDR3 nucleotides are TGCAGTGCTAGCGGAGAAAACACAGATACGCAGTATTTT.

This clonotype has just a few counts. The V and J genes are TRBV3-1 and TRBJ1-1; no definite D call. Germline V gene sequence: CDR1 LGHDT, CDR2 YNNKEL (reference sequence). V was trimmed by 0 bases and J by 3 bases, leaving 11 bases between them. The CDR3 length is 15 residues. This CDR3 is CASSQDTEDDTEAFF. CDR3 nucleotides: TGTGCCAGCAGCCAAGATACCGAGGATGACACTGAAGCTTTCTTT. Full variable domain (missing parts from reference TRBV3-1 and TRBJ1-1): DTAVSQTPKYLVTQMGNDKSIKCEQNLGHDTMYWYKQDSKKFLKIMFSYNNKELIINETVPNRFSPKSPDKAHLNLHINSLELGDSAVYFCASSQDTEDDTEAFFGQGTRLTVV.